One and the same sample provided the 20 T cell receptor beta chains below, sequenced in a study of blood T cell repertoires in COVID-19. Only in-frame clones appear in the TCRdb table, and some are missing; sequencing was by immunoSEQ multiplex PCR. Counted here are about 220,000 clones, approximately 81% occurring once; the ten biggest clones make up roughly 2.8%. Input material: peripheral blood. The source is a man aged 45-60 years who had recovered from COVID-19.

The J gene is TRBJ2-3, the V gene TRBV3-1 (or the pseudogene TRBV3-2); D gene ambiguous. The CDR3 length is 11 residues. Germline CDR1 reads LGHDT; CDR2 reads YNNKEL (reference sequence). V was trimmed by 1 base and J by 7 bases, leaving 3 bases between them. CDR3 protein: CASSQANTQYF. Here the CDR3 DNA reads TGTGCCAGCAGCCAAGCCAATACGCAGTATTTT.

J is TRBJ1-5 and V is TRBV10-3; D is unresolved. Germline V CDR1 and CDR2: ENHRY, SYGVKD. V was clipped by 8 bases and J by 4 bases, with 12 bases between them. The CDR3 sequence is 13 residues long. The CDR3 region has the DNA TGTGCCATCGGGCCAGCCGCTAATCAGCCCCAGCATTTT. Its protein product is CAIGPAANQPQHF.

This chain connects TRBV9 to TRBJ2-3; no firm D call. Between the trimmed V and J ends, which lost 0 bases and 2 bases, there was a span of 10 bases. From germline, CDR1 is SGDLS and CDR2 YYNGEE. The CDR3 is 15 amino acids. In DNA form, the CDR3 reads TGTGCCAGCAGCGTAGGTCCGGCGGCCACAGATACGCAGTATTTT. Amino acids: CASSVGPAATDTQYF. Filled out from reference TRBV9 and TRBJ2-3, the complete variable domain reads DSGVTQTPKHLITATGQRVTLRCSPRSGDLSVYWYQQSLDQGLQFLIQYYNGEERAKGNILERFSAQQFPDLHSELNLSSLELGDSALYFCASSVGPAATDTQYFGPGTRLTVL.

The V gene is TRBV27, the J gene TRBJ2-2; 12 positions agree with TRBD1. Germline CDR1 is MNHEY and CDR2 is SMNVEV (reference sequence). This CDR3 spans 16 amino acids. V lost 3 bases, J lost 7 bases, and 6 bases stayed unmatched. CDR3 amino acids: CASSFVGQGAFGELFF. The CDR3 bases are TGTGCCAGCAGTTTTGTGGGACAGGGGGCCTTCGGGGAGCTGTTTTTT.

This chain joins TRBV9 and TRBJ2-5; 16 nucleotides line up with TRBD2. V was pared by 4 bases and J by 5 bases, with 8 bases of the junction left unmatched. Germline V gives CDR1 SGDLS, CDR2 YYNGEE. The CDR3 is 17 residues long. The CDR3 nucleotides are TGTGCCAGCAGCACTGGGACTAGCGGGAGGGCCGGGGAGACCCAGTACTTC. The encoded protein is CASSTGTSGRAGETQYF.

This CDR3 is CASSFRDNSYEQYF. CDR3 nucleotides: TGTGCCAGCAGCTTTCGGGACAACTCCTACGAGCAGTACTTC. The gene calls are TRBV7-9 and TRBJ2-7; maybe TRBD1 (6 bases). CDR1 and CDR2 (germline): SEHNR, FQNEAQ (reference sequence). This CDR3 region has 14 residues. The V gene lost 3 bases and the J gene lost 0 bases, with 9 bases spanning the gap.

The rearrangement links TRBV4-1 to TRBJ2-3, with TRBD2 matching 14 bases. The germline V gene encodes CDR1 MGHRA and CDR2 YSYEKL. This CDR3 has 13 residues. Trimming at V came to 6 bases and at J to 14 bases, leaving 7 bases not matched to a gene. CDR3 bases: TGCGCCAGCAGTCGAACCGGGACTAGCGGGAGGTATTTT. Protein sequence: CASSRTGTSGRYF.

This chain links TRBV6-5 with TRBJ2-7, with 9 bases fitting TRBD1. Germline lookup yields CDR1 MNHEY and CDR2 SVGAGI. This CDR3 region has 14 residues. Trimming took 6 bases from V and 4 from J; bases not matched to a gene: 7. This chain's CDR3 is CASSLGQGIYEQYF. The CDR3 coding sequence is TGTGCCAGCAGCCTTGGACAGGGGATTTACGAGCAGTACTTC.

The rearrangement joins TRBV9 to TRBJ2-3, with D tentatively TRBD1 (6 bases). The CDR3 totals 19 residues. Deletions cut 3 bases from V and 5 bases from J, with 28 bases between. Germline values: CDR1 SGDLS, CDR2 YYNGEE. CDR3: CASSASLRGWGSRGDTQYF. The CDR3 nucleotides read TGTGCCAGCAGCGCCTCTCTCAGGGGCTGGGGGAGTAGGGGAGATACGCAGTATTTT.

CDR3 residues: CATSRLAADSQKNIQYF. For the CDR3, the DNA is TGTGCCACCAGCAGGTTGGCCGCGGACTCTCAAAAAAACATTCAGTACTTC. This chain links TRBV15 with TRBJ2-4, with D possibly TRBD2 on 5 matching bases. Trimming removed 3 bases at V and 4 bases at J, with 19 bases between. Germline lookup yields CDR1 LNHNV and CDR2 YYDKDF (reference sequence). This CDR3 spans 17 amino acids.

Details on this clone: Other DNA sequences within the sample encode an identical CDR3. The chain links TRBV28 to TRBJ2-7; tentatively, D is TRBD1 (6 bases). Germline values: CDR1 MDHEN, CDR2 SYDVKM. The CDR3 extends over 14 amino acids. V lost 2 bases, J lost 0 bases, and 8 bases lay in between. CDR3 nucleotides: TGTGCCAGCAGTTTAGGGGGCAGCTCCTACGAGCAGTACTTC. The encoded protein is CASSLGGSSYEQYF.

This clone has just one count. V and J are TRBV11-2 and TRBJ2-1; TRBD2 matches 10 bases. Trimming cost V 0 bases and J 4 bases; bases outside gene matches: 6. There are 17 residues in the CDR3. Germline CDR1 SGHAT, CDR2 FQNNGV. The DNA of the CDR3 is TGTGCCAGCAGCTTAGATCTACTAGCGGGAAGGTACAATGAGCAGTTCTTC. Amino acid sequence: CASSLDLLAGRYNEQFF. The entire variable domain, with the rest obtained from reference TRBV11-2 and TRBJ2-1, is as follows: EAGVAQSPRYKIIEKRQSVAFWCNPISGHATLYWYQQILGQGPKLLIQFQNNGVVDDSQLPKDRFSAERLKGVDSTLKIQPAKLEDSAVYLCASSLDLLAGRYNEQFFGPGTRLTVL.

This clone was detected once. V usage is TRBV30 and J usage is TRBJ2-7, with 8 bases that match TRBD2. The junction had 9 bases not matched to a gene; V was cut back by 8 bases and J by 0 bases. The CDR3 totals 14 residues. In germline, CDR1 is GTSNPN, CDR2 SVGIG (reference sequence). In DNA, the CDR3 is TGTGCCGGATATACTAGCGGAGCCTCCTACGAGCAGTACTTC. Residues: CAGYTSGASYEQYF.

V gene TRBV28 combines with J gene TRBJ1-3; D gene unclear. The length of the CDR3 is 14 residues. The ends were cut back, 2 bases at V and 2 bases at J, with 7 bases in the middle. Germline CDR1 and CDR2: MDHEN and SYDVKM. The CDR3 sequence: CASSLSRAGNTIYF. The CDR3 DNA is TGTGCCAGCAGTTTAAGTCGGGCTGGAAACACCATATATTTT.

The chain uses TRBV5-1 and TRBJ2-1, with a weak D call TRBD1 (5 bases). The CDR3 is 14 residues long. V lost 1 base to trimming and J lost 6 bases, with 11 bases between them. Germline values: CDR1 SGHRS, CDR2 YFSETQ. DNA of the CDR3: TGCGCCAGCAGCTTGTTGCAGGGATTCAATGAGCAGTTCTTC. It translates to CASSLLQGFNEQFF. The variable domain in full, completed from reference TRBV5-1 and TRBJ2-1, reads KAGVTQTPRYLIKTRGQQVTLSCSPISGHRSVSWYQQTPGQGLQFLFEYFSETQRNKGNFPGRFSGRQFSNSRSEMNVSTLELGDSALYLCASSLLQGFNEQFFGPGTRLTVL.

This clone was found once. The chain joins TRBV5-1 to TRBJ2-1; 10 nucleotides match TRBD2. The germline CDR1 and CDR2 sequences are SGHRS and YFSETQ. Trimming took 1 base from V and 6 from J; bases not matched to a gene: 4. The CDR3 has 15 amino acids. The CDR3 coding sequence is TGCGCCAGCAGCTTGACCCTAGCGGGAGCCAATGAGCAGTTCTTC. The encoded protein is CASSLTLAGANEQFF.

The rearrangement links TRBV27 to TRBJ2-7, with 14 bases identical to TRBD2. This CDR3 is 19 amino acids long. V trimming: 3 bases; J trimming: 2 bases; junction bases outside the gene matches: 12. Germline CDR1 MNHEY, CDR2 SMNVEV (reference sequence). The CDR3 DNA sequence: TGTGCCAGCAGTTTCCGTAATGGACAGGGACTAGCGGGGGCCTACGAGCAGTACTTC. Amino acids: CASSFRNGQGLAGAYEQYF.

The CDR3, as DNA: TGTGCCAGCAGCAAGACCGGGACAGGGAATCAGCCCCAGCATTTT. Encoded protein: CASSKTGTGNQPQHF. The V and J genes are TRBV2 and TRBJ1-5; 9 bases match TRBD1. Germline CDR1 SNHLY, CDR2 FYNNEI. The CDR3 is made up of 15 amino acids. Unmatched junction bases numbered 7, after V lost 6 bases and J lost 4 bases.

The chain combines TRBV6-1 with TRBJ1-5; D is unclear. The CDR3 length is 17 residues. Germline V gene sequence: CDR1 MNHNS, CDR2 SASEGT. Trimming cost V 4 bases and J 0 bases, with 16 bases left between them. The CDR3 sequence is CASSATSVDPSNQPQHF. CDR3 in DNA: TGTGCCAGCAGTGCAACTAGTGTTGATCCTAGCAATCAGCCCCAGCATTTT.

This chain links TRBV7-2 with TRBJ2-5; no reliable D call. Trimming shortened V by 5 bases and J by 2 bases, and 15 bases separated the two germline ends. The CDR3 covers 15 residues. Germline V CDR1 and CDR2: SGHTA, FQGNSA. This CDR3 reads CASSPFFLPQETQYF. The CDR3 nucleotides are TGTGCCAGCAGCCCATTTTTCCTACCTCAAGAGACCCAGTACTTC. Full variable domain (outside the CDR3, taken from reference TRBV7-2 and TRBJ2-5): GAGVSQSPSNKVTEKGKDVELRCDPISGHTALYWYRQSLGQGLEFLIYFQGNSAPDKSGLPSDRFSAERTGGSVSTLTIQRTQQEDSAVYLCASSPFFLPQETQYFGPGTRLLVL.